One sample yielded the 20 T cell receptor beta chains listed below, sequenced in a study of Graves' ophthalmopathy and Graves' hyperthyroidism. CDR3 regions of TCR beta were amplified from RNA transcripts. The first-round RT-PCR employed HTBI primers together with the Qiagen OneStep RT-PCR kit. A multiplex PCR was then performed as the second round. One entry per CDR3 protein, called by TCRdb with MiXCR from the multiplex PCR reads. The repertoire includes 650,000 to 900,000 distinct CDR3 sequences, roughly 41% of them detected once, and around 40% sits in the top ten. Material for sequencing was peripheral blood. These receptors originate from an adult man with Graves' ophthalmopathy.

The rearrangement joins TRBV6-6 to TRBJ2-5; weak D call: TRBD1 (6 bases). CDR3 length: 16 residues. Germline V gives CDR1 MNHNY, CDR2 SVGAGI (reference sequence). V was shortened by 7 bases and J by 3 bases, with 21 bases between the two germline ends. The CDR3: CASTFSGARQKETQYF. In nucleotides, the CDR3 is TGTGCCAGCACTTTTTCAGGGGCAAGACAGAAAGAGACCCAGTACTTC.

As concerns this clonotype: In this CDR3 the conserved last residue, phenylalanine or tryptophan, is missing, so a read error is likely. The V and J genes are TRBV7-2 and TRBJ2-7; 12 bases line up with TRBD1. This CDR3 region has 13 residues. Germline CDR1 SGHTA, CDR2 FQGNSA. The DNA of the CDR3 is TGCGCCAGCAGCCGGGACAGGGGGCGCGAGCAGTACCTC. It encodes CASSRDRGREQYL.

The rearrangement joins TRBV25-1 to TRBJ2-3; a weak D match, TRBD1 (6 bases). The CDR3 length is 14 residues. The V end lost 6 bases, the J end lost 3 bases, and 13 bases lay between the germline ends. Per the germline V gene, CDR1 is MGHDK and CDR2 is SYGVNS. The CDR3 sequence is CASRGATGTDTQYF. DNA for the CDR3: TGTGCCAGCAGGGGGGCGACTGGAACAGATACGCAGTATTTT.

Worth noting for this clonotype: A much larger clonotype is one base distant, so this may be a read error. V usage is TRBV12-3 or TRBV12-4 and J usage is TRBJ2-5, with 7 positions matching TRBD1. The length of the CDR3 is 13 residues. The CDR3 DNA follows: TGTGCCAGCAAAGGGACAGCAAAAGAGGCCCAGTACTTC. It codes for CASKGTAKEAQYF.

As regards this clonotype: Since a much larger clone is just one base distant, this may be a read error. The chain combines TRBV7-9 with TRBJ1-1, with D uncertain. V dropped 10 bases and J dropped 4 bases, with 10 bases sitting between them. Germline assignment: CDR1 SEHNR and CDR2 FQNEAQ (reference sequence). The CDR3 consists of 11 residues. This CDR3 reads CAKDAATEAFF. In DNA, the CDR3 is TGTGCCAAGGATGCGGCCACTGAAGCTTTCTTT.

This clonotype was detected a few times. The chain employs TRBV12-3 or TRBV12-4 and TRBJ1-1; 7 bases are a match to TRBD1. The CDR3 runs to 15 residues. Unmatched junction bases numbered 11, after V lost 5 bases and J lost 5 bases. CDR3 nucleotide sequence: TGTGCCAGCAGTCTAAAAGGGCAGGGGGGAACTGAAGCTTTCTTT. It specifies CASSLKGQGGTEAFF.

This clonotype was counted a few times. The CDR3 protein is CASVGQNTGELFF. DNA for the CDR3: TGTGCCAGCGTAGGACAGAACACCGGGGAGCTGTTTTTT. The rearrangement uses TRBV2 and TRBJ2-2, with D possibly TRBD1 on 5 matching bases. Germline CDR1 is SNHLY and CDR2 is FYNNEI. V was trimmed by 8 bases and J by 1 base, leaving 8 bases between them. There are 13 residues in the CDR3.

In regard to this clonotype: The conserved phenylalanine or tryptophan normally closing the CDR3 is absent here, so this likely arose from a read error. The DNA is left out, because the CDR3 cannot be placed on it with certainty; the CDR3 is given as TCRdb lists it. The rearrangement joins TRBV29-1 to TRBJ2-2; no check of the table's D call, TRBD1, against the DNA was made. Ends included, the CDR3 has 13 residues. Germline V gene sequence: CDR1 SQVTM, CDR2 ANQGSEA. The CDR3 here is CSVAHRNTGELLA.

This clonotype occurred many times. V and J are TRBV24-1 and TRBJ1-3, with D possibly being TRBD1 (6 bases). This CDR3 is built from 14 residues. Germline V gene sequence: CDR1 KGHDR, CDR2 SFDVKD. V was cut by 5 bases and J by 8 bases, with 15 bases left in between. This CDR3 is CATSGGVEGDTIYF. In DNA, the CDR3 is TGTGCCACCAGTGGAGGGGTGGAGGGGGACACCATATATTTT.

This clonotype was counted between two and nine times. An end of the junction differs from the germline gene, which may be a read error. This chain links TRBV24-1 with TRBJ1-5; D is unclear. CDR1 is KGHDR, CDR2 SFDVKD, per germline. This CDR3 contains 13 residues. This chain's CDR3 is CASSETSGQPQHF. In nucleotides, the CDR3 is TGTGCCAGCAGTGAAACCAGCGGTCAGCCCCAGCATTTT.

As for this clonotype: One junction end does not reproduce the germline sequence, and a read error may be involved. The chain recombines TRBV7-9 with TRBJ2-5, with D possibly matching TRBD1 (5 bases). The CDR3 has 12 amino acids. Germline V gene sequence: CDR1 SEHNR, CDR2 FQNEAQ (reference sequence). As DNA, the CDR3 is TGTGCCTGCAGCTCAGGGTCGGAGACCCAGTACTTC. Residues: CACSSGSETQYF.

The chain uses TRBV10-3 and TRBJ1-5; possible D gene TRBD1, 5 bases. Germline V gene lookup returns CDR1 ENHRY and CDR2 SYGVKD. This CDR3 region has 13 residues. Between the trimmed V and J ends, which lost 4 bases and 8 bases, there was a span of 12 bases. The CDR3 region is CAISVAGLEPQHF. The CDR3 nucleotides read TGTGCCATCAGTGTCGCGGGGCTGGAGCCCCAGCATTTT.

A few counts support this clonotype. This chain links TRBV20-1 with TRBJ1-4, with D uncertain. The V end lost 7 bases, the J end lost 7 bases, and 19 bases lay between the germline ends. This CDR3 comprises 14 residues. CDR1 and CDR2 from the germline V gene are DFQATT and SNEGSKA (reference sequence). CDR3 sequence (DNA): TGCAGTGTTCTTGGGCCCGGCGGTAGTGAAAAACTGTTTTTT. Encoded protein: CSVLGPGGSEKLFF.

J is TRBJ2-2 and V is TRBV7-2, with D possibly called TRBD1 or TRBD2 (5 bases each). The germline V gene encodes CDR1 SGHTA and CDR2 FQGNSA. The CDR3 length is 16 residues. V was clipped by 0 bases and J by 5 bases, with 13 bases between them. As DNA, the CDR3 is TGTGCCAGCAGCTTAGCATCCGGGTGGGGGACCGGGGAGCTGTTTTTT. It yields the protein CASSLASGWGTGELFF.

Turning to this clonotype: The junction departs from germline at one end; a sequencing error may be responsible. J is TRBJ2-5 and V is TRBV25-1; maybe TRBD1 (6 bases). Germline CDR1 and CDR2: MGHDK and SYGVNS. This CDR3 contains 12 residues. The CDR3 loop reads CASSDSQTGPHF. CDR3 sequence (DNA): TGTGCCAGCAGTGACTCCCAGACAGGCCCGCACTTC.

This clonotype was detected many times. The chain is built from TRBV7-2 and TRBJ1-3; no reliable D call. V was cut by 3 bases and J by 5 bases, with 8 bases left in between. Germline CDR1 is SGHTA and CDR2 is FQGNSA. The CDR3 loop spans 13 amino acids. The CDR3 reads CASSLGPRNTIYF. The CDR3, as DNA: TGTGCCAGCAGCTTGGGTCCACGAAACACCATATATTTT.

This clonotype was counted at least ten times. The chain uses TRBV2 and TRBJ2-7; D unresolved. There are 13 residues in the CDR3. V lost 3 bases and J 0 bases, leaving 6 bases between the germline ends. Per germline, CDR1 SNHLY and CDR2 FYNNEI. The CDR3 bases are TGTGCCAGCAGTGAGGGCTCCTCCTACGAGCAGTACTTC. It yields the protein CASSEGSSYEQYF.

The V and J genes are TRBV6-6 and TRBJ2-7; D tentatively fits TRBD1 or TRBD2 (5 bases each). The germline V gene encodes CDR1 MNHNY and CDR2 SVGAGI (reference sequence). Between the trimmed V and J ends, which lost 2 bases and 2 bases, there was a span of 19 bases. The CDR3 has 17 amino acids. As DNA, the CDR3 is TGTGCCAGCAGTTACCTCACCGGCAGGGAGATCACCTACGAGCAGTACTTC. It specifies CASSYLTGREITYEQYF.

In its sample, this clonotype was seen a few times. J is TRBJ1-4 and V is TRBV7-8; perhaps TRBD1 as D (5 bases). Trimming cost V 8 bases and J 3 bases, with 13 bases left between them. CDR3 length: 14 residues. Germline values: CDR1 SGHVS, CDR2 FQNEAQ. The CDR3 sequence: CASSPPGPNEKLFF. CDR3 bases: TGTGCCAGCTCACCACCAGGGCCTAATGAAAAACTGTTTTTT.

This clonotype was picked up many times. The chain employs TRBV10-3 and TRBJ2-5; TRBD2 agrees at 8 bases. Per the germline V gene, CDR1 is ENHRY and CDR2 is SYGVKD. V lost 2 bases to trimming and J lost 5 bases; unmatched junction nucleotides: 7. This CDR3 region has 15 residues. CDR3 sequence reads: CAISEQSGRTETQYF. CDR3 sequence (DNA): TGTGCCATCAGTGAGCAGAGCGGGAGAACGGAGACCCAGTACTTC.